A single sample gave rise to the 12 T cell receptor beta chains below, sequenced in a study of CD8+ T cells in alopecia areata. The sequencing template was cDNA reverse transcribed from extracted RNA. Using immunoSEQ multiplex PCR, the repertoire was profiled, and TCRdb retains in-frame clones only, with some absent. The repertoire consists of 150,000 or so clones, with around 86% occurring once and the leading ten covering more than 12%. The source was CD8+ T cells sorted from blood, collected at week 0. These receptors were collected from a human donor with alopecia areata.

There are a few counts of this clone. The V call is TRBV5-6, the J call TRBJ2-1; TRBD1 aligns across 7 bases. Losses at the gene ends were 2 bases for V and 10 bases for J; bases not matched to a gene: 6. The CDR3 has 13 amino acids. Germline V CDR1 and CDR2: SGHDT, YYEEEE. The CDR3 spells CASSFGPTGEQFF. DNA of the CDR3: TGTGCCAGCAGCTTTGGCCCGACAGGGGAGCAGTTCTTC.

This chain uses TRBV5-5 with TRBJ2-2, with TRBD1 matching 8 bases. Germline values: CDR1 SGHKS, CDR2 YYEKEE (reference sequence). This CDR3 comprises 15 residues. Trimming took 4 bases from V and 6 from J; bases not matched to a gene: 8. CDR3 in amino acids: CASSLAGQGAGELFF. As DNA, the CDR3 is TGTGCCAGCAGCCTTGCTGGACAGGGAGCCGGGGAGCTGTTTTTT.

The gene calls are TRBV5-4 and TRBJ2-7; D may be TRBD2 (6 bases). Germline CDR1 reads SGHNT; CDR2 reads YYREEE (reference sequence). The CDR3 covers 15 residues. Trimming stripped 0 bases from V and 3 bases from J, with 13 bases between. The CDR3 nucleotides are TGTGCCAGCAGCTTGGGTACGGGAGCCTACTACGAGCAGTACTTC. Translating it yields CASSLGTGAYYEQYF. Variable domain in full (rest from reference TRBV5-4 and TRBJ2-7): ETGVTQSPTHLIKTRGQQVTLRCSSQSGHNTVSWYQQALGQGPQFIFQYYREEENGRGNFPPRFSGLQFPNYSSELNVNALELDDSALYLCASSLGTGAYYEQYFGPGTRLTVT.

The chain couples TRBV4-1 to TRBJ1-1, with TRBD1 matching over 9 bases. Trimming took 4 bases from V and 4 from J; bases not matched to a gene: 7. CDR1 MGHRA and CDR2 YSYEKL come from the germline V gene. The CDR3 spans 15 residues. The CDR3 region is CASSPPRTGATEAFF. CDR3 in DNA: TGCGCCAGCAGCCCCCCTCGGACAGGGGCCACTGAAGCTTTCTTT.

The chain employs TRBV9 and TRBJ2-3, with a weak D call TRBD1 (6 bases). Germline CDR1 reads SGDLS; CDR2 reads YYNGEE. The CDR3 totals 16 residues. V lost 3 bases to trimming and J lost 3 bases, with 17 bases between them. Written as DNA, the CDR3 is TGTGCCAGCAGCGCCCACAGGGATCGGGCGACAGATACGCAGTATTTT. Its translation: CASSAHRDRATDTQYF.

This chain connects TRBV5-1 to TRBJ2-2; 7 bases map to TRBD2. CDR1 and CDR2 from the germline V gene are SGHRS and YFSETQ. The CDR3 length is 17 residues. The V and J ends lost 4 bases and 1 base, in that order; junction bases with no gene match: 10. The CDR3 region is CASSLIVSGENTGELFF. In DNA form, the CDR3 reads TGCGCCAGCAGCCTAATAGTGAGCGGGGAGAACACCGGGGAGCTGTTTTTT.

This clone was picked up a small number of times. The same CDR3 arises from other DNA sequences in this sample as well. The rearrangement uses TRBV27 and TRBJ2-2; TRBD1 matches at 10 bases. The CDR3 is made up of 16 amino acids. The ends lost 4 bases at V and 5 bases at J; junction bases unmatched: 7. Germline CDR1 is MNHEY and CDR2 is SMNVEV (reference sequence). CDR3 nucleotides: TGTGCCAGCAGTTCTCCGGGACAGGGGTTTACCGGGGAGCTGTTTTTT. It translates to CASSSPGQGFTGELFF.

J is TRBJ2-1 and V is TRBV4-2; TRBD2 might be the D (5 bases). CDR1 is LGHNA and CDR2 is YNFKEQ in the germline V gene. The CDR3 contains 12 residues. V was trimmed by 0 bases and J by 9 bases, leaving 6 bases between them. CDR3 DNA sequence: TGTGCCAGCAGCCAAGAGGGGAGTGAGCAGTTCTTC. Its translation: CASSQEGSEQFF.

The CDR3 reads CASPAQEGVEETQYF. CDR3 coding DNA: TGTGCCAGCCCAGCCCAGGAGGGAGTTGAAGAGACCCAGTACTTC. V gene TRBV2 combines with J gene TRBJ2-5, with a weak D call TRBD2 (6 bases). V lost 8 bases to trimming and J lost 3 bases, with 19 bases between them. Germline V gene data show CDR1 as SNHLY and CDR2 as FYNNEI. This CDR3 comprises 15 residues.

This clone appeared once. The CDR3 is CASSVRSQGAKNIQYF. The CDR3 region has the DNA TGTGCCAGCAGCGTAAGGTCCCAGGGTGCCAAAAACATTCAGTACTTC. The chain uses TRBV9 and TRBJ2-4; the D gene is possibly TRBD1 (5 bases). The V end lost 1 base, the J end lost 1 base, and 12 bases lay between the germline ends. In germline, CDR1 is SGDLS, CDR2 YYNGEE. The CDR3 extends over 16 amino acids.

The chain carries TRBV28 and TRBJ2-3, with D uncertain. CDR3 length: 13 amino acids. The germline gives CDR1 MDHEN, CDR2 SYDVKM. Trimming removed 4 bases from V and 4 bases from J, with 9 bases in between. CDR3: CASSYRGADTQYF. CDR3 sequence (DNA): TGTGCCAGCAGTTACCGAGGTGCAGATACGCAGTATTTT.

This clone has only a few counts. The sample carries other DNA sequences with the same CDR3. CDR3 sequence reads: CASSRDYEQYF. CDR3 DNA: TGTGCCAGCAGCCGAGACTACGAGCAGTACTTC. The chain uses TRBV7-9 and TRBJ2-7; no clear D. This CDR3 comprises 11 residues. V lost 5 bases to trimming and J lost 3 bases, with 5 bases between them. Germline V lookup: CDR1 SEHNR, CDR2 FQNEAQ (reference sequence).